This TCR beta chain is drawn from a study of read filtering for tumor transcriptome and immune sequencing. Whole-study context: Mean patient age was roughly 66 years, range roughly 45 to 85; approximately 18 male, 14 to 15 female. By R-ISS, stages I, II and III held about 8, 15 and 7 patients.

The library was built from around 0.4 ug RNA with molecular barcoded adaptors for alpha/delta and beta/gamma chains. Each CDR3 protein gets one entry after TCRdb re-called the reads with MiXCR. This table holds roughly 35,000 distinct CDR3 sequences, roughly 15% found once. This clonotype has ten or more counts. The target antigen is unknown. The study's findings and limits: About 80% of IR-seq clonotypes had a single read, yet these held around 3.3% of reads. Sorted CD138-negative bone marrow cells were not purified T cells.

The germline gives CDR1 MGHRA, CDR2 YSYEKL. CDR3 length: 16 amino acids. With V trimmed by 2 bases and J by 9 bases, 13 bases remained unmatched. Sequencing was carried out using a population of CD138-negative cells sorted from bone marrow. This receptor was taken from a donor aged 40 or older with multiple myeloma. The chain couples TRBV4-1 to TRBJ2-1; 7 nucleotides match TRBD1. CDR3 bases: TGCGCCAGCAGCCAAATGAAGACAGGGTTGTTTGGTGAGCAGTTCTTC. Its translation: CASSQMKTGLFGEQFF.